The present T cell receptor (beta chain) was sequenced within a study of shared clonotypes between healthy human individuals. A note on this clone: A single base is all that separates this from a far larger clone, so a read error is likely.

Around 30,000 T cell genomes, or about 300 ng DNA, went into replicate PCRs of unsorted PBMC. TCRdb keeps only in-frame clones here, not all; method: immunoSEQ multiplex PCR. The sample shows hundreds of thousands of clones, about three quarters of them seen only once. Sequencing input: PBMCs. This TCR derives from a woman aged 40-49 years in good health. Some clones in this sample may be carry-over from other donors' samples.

The CDR3 DNA is TGTGCCAGCAGCCAAGACAGGGGAAACTCCTACGAGCAGTACTTC. The encoded protein is CASSQDRGNSYEQYF. This sequence joins TRBV14 and TRBJ2-7; the D gene is possibly TRBD1 (6 bases). This CDR3 is built from 15 residues. Germline V CDR1 and CDR2: SGHDN, FVKESK. V was cut by 0 bases and J by 0 bases, with 9 bases left in between.